Listed below are T cell receptor beta chains from one sample, sequenced in a study of blood T cell repertoires in COVID-19. The data were produced by immunoSEQ multiplex PCR, yet TCRdb's version contains in-frame clones alone and is incomplete. Of some 130,000 clones in the sample, around nine tenths were seen once. Input material: peripheral blood. The receptors were gathered from an older woman with COVID-19, enrolled during active disease. The CDR3 runs from the conserved cysteine through the conserved F or W. The D gene is left open where the match is weak. Clone sizes are given selectively: once, few, many, or a class where the clone is expanded.

-	-	TRBV18	CASSPGGTDQPQHF
-	TRBD2	TRBV5-6	CASTGGVSTDTQYF
-	TRBD1	TRBV3-1/TRBV3-2	CASNRGSGEKLFF
-	-	TRBV9	CASSVGMRVGQETQYF
-	TRBD1	TRBV9	CASSAQDREYGYTF
-	-	TRBV7-9	CASSRGEQPQHF
-	-	TRBV5-1	CASSFLSLNTGELFF
-	-	TRBV4-1	CASSRDDGWQPQHF
-	TRBD1	TRBV28	CASRRGGTWDLNTEAFF
-	-	TRBV6-5	CASSYRPGLVGTEAFF
once	-	TRBV6-1	CASSDRTAEQYF
-	-	TRBV29-1	CSAKRGGGSYNEQFF
-	TRBD1	TRBV18	CASSLDRDYTEAFF
-	-	TRBV3-1/TRBV3-2	CASSQGWQGGYEQYF
-	-	TRBV5-6	CASSWGLGGTTDTQYF
-	TRBD1	TRBV15	CATSIPAGQGFQPQHF